This T cell receptor beta chain was documented in a study of vaccination and CD4 T cells after COVID-19. Treatment given: approximately nine-day PBMC culture with coronavirus spike peptide pools or control peptides (ViraFEST assay). With respect to this clonotype: Its antigen is unknown.

Trimming took off 5 bases at V and 2 bases at J, with 15 bases between the two ends. The CDR3 sequence is 15 residues long. Germline V gene lookup returns CDR1 LNHDA and CDR2 SQIVND (reference sequence). The study sequenced cultured CD4+ T cell DNA using the Oncomine TCR Beta short-read assay. TCRdb re-analysed the PCR reads in MiXCR, keeping a single row per CDR3 protein. Of over 10,000 distinct CDR3 sequences in the sample, 44% were seen once. Sample: CD4+ T cells from blood, cultured in vitro. The receptor's source is a human donor who had recovered from COVID-19. V usage is TRBV19 and J usage is TRBJ1-2, with D unclear. The CDR3 nucleotides read TGTGCCAGTAGTTTGAAGACTGGGCAGAACTATGGCTACACCTTC. Protein product: CASSLKTGQNYGYTF.